A selection of T cell receptor beta chains follows, all from one sample in a study of vaccination and CD4 T cells after COVID-19. Each CDR3 protein gets one entry after TCRdb re-called the PCR reads with MiXCR. The sample includes approximately 20,000 distinct CDR3 sequences, around 50% of them seen just once. No antigen has been assigned to these receptors. The sample was CD4+ T cells from blood, cultured in vitro. These receptors were collected from a human donor who had recovered from COVID-19. The CDR3 runs from the conserved cysteine through the conserved F or W. The D gene is left open where the match is weak. Not all rows give a size; the values are once, few, many and, for expanded clones, a class.

- TRBJ2-6 - TRBV24-1 TGTGCCACCAGTGTAAACAGGGACTCTGGGGCCAACGTCCTGACTTTC CATSVNRDSGANVLTF
- TRBJ2-5 once TRBV20-1 TGCAGTGCTCAACTAGTGAGAGGGGAAGAGACCCAGTACTTC CSAQLVRGEETQYF
TRBD1 TRBJ2-2 few TRBV6-1 TGTGCCAGCAGGCGGACAGGGGGTGGCGGGGAGCTGTTTTTT CASRRTGGGGELFF
- TRBJ2-2 - TRBV7-9 TGTGCCAGCAGCCCGGAGGGCAGGGGCTTCACCGGGGAGCTGTTTTTT CASSPEGRGFTGELFF
- TRBJ1-1 few TRBV25-1 TGTGCCAGCAGTCCAAACCGCGTGAACACTGAAGCTTTCTTT CASSPNRVNTEAFF
- TRBJ2-7 once TRBV5-4 TGTGCCAGCAGAGGCGGAGGCTACGAGCAGTACTTC CASRGGGYEQYF
- TRBJ2-2 - TRBV29-1 TGCAGCGTTGCTAGGGGAGTCGGCACCGGGGAGCTGTTTTTT CSVARGVGTGELFF
TRBD2 TRBJ2-1 few TRBV6-1 TGTGCCAGCACCGTCAGCGGGACCCTAAACAATGAGCAGTTCTTC CASTVSGTLNNEQFF
- TRBJ2-7 - TRBV9 TGTGCCAGCAGCGTAGGGAGTAGCTCCTACGAGCAGTACTTC CASSVGSSSYEQYF
- TRBJ1-2 - TRBV2 TGTGCCAGCGACCAGGGGCAAAACTATGGCTACACCTTC CASDQGQNYGYTF
- TRBJ2-2 - TRBV6-1 TGTGCCAGCAGTCCCCGGGTCCAGAACACCGGGGAGCTGTTTTTT CASSPRVQNTGELFF
- TRBJ1-5 few TRBV2 TGTGCCAGCAGCGCGGACGGGATTAGCAATCAGCCCCAGCATTTT CASSADGISNQPQHF
TRBD2 TRBJ2-1 - TRBV10-1 TGCGCCAGCAGCCCGGGACTAGCGGGAGGTTACAATGAGCAGTTCTTC CASSPGLAGGYNEQFF
TRBD2 TRBJ2-3 few TRBV5-1 TGCGCCAGCAGCTTGCCCAGCGGGAGTACAGATACGCAGTATTTT CASSLPSGSTDTQYF
TRBD1 TRBJ1-2 - TRBV7-3 TGTGCCAGCAGCACTGGACAGGATCGTGGCTACACCTTC CASSTGQDRGYTF
- TRBJ1-1 few TRBV20-1 TGCAGTGCTAGGCTCCGCAGGCCTGAAGCTTTCTTT CSARLRRPEAFF
- TRBJ1-5 few TRBV15 TGTGCCACCAGCAGAGGCAATCAGCCCCAGCATTTT CATSRGNQPQHF
TRBD1 TRBJ2-2 few TRBV19 TGTGCCAGTAGTACCCTTACAGGGGCGAACACCGGGGAGCTGTTTTTT CASSTLTGANTGELFF
- TRBJ2-3 - TRBV11-3 TGTGCCAGCAGCCCCCAAGGGGCCACAGATACGCAGTATTTT CASSPQGATDTQYF
TRBD1 TRBJ1-2 - TRBV28 TGTGCCAGCAGTTTAGGGACAGGACCAGTCTATGGCTACACCTTC CASSLGTGPVYGYTF
TRBD1 TRBJ2-5 - TRBV4-2 TGTGCCAGCAGCCAAGGGGGGACAGGGGGCGAGACCCAGTACTTC CASSQGGTGGETQYF
- TRBJ2-7 - TRBV7-2 TGTGCCAGCAGCTTAGGTCTAGCTGTAAACGAGCAGTACTTC CASSLGLAVNEQYF
- TRBJ2-3 - TRBV11-1 TGTGCCAGCAGTATGGGGGTAGATACGCAGTATTTT CASSMGVDTQYF
- TRBJ1-5 - TRBV28 TGTGCCAGCAGTTCCTATCAGCCCCAGCATTTT CASSSYQPQHF
- TRBJ1-2 - TRBV7-5 - CISVPEACIEDYGYTF
- TRBJ1-1 few TRBV2 TGTGCCAGCAGGTCTGACAATCTTCAGAACACTGAAGCTTTCTTT CASRSDNLQNTEAFF
- TRBJ2-7 few TRBV24-1 TGTGCCACCAGTGACGGGGCCCTCTACGAGCAGTACTTC CATSDGALYEQYF
- TRBJ1-1 - TRBV5-1 TGCGCCAGCAGCTTGAATGGTGCCTCCGCTGAAGCTTTCTTT CASSLNGASAEAFF
TRBD2 TRBJ2-7 - TRBV25-1 TGTGCCAGCAGTGGGCTAGCGGGAGCCTACGAGCAGTACTTC CASSGLAGAYEQYF
TRBD2 TRBJ2-2 few TRBV12-3/TRBV12-4 TGTGCCAGTTCCCCCCGAGGAAGCGGGGCCGGGGAGCTGTTTTTT CASSPRGSGAGELFF
- TRBJ1-1 - TRBV3-1 TGTGCCAGCAGCCCCGGGACCGTTGGGGGAGCTTTCTTT CASSPGTVGGAFF
- TRBJ2-7 few TRBV4-1 TGCGCCAGCAGGGTCGGGGAGGCTACCTACGAGCAGTACTTC CASRVGEATYEQYF
- TRBJ2-5 - TRBV4-1 TGCGCCAGCAGCCAACCTACGAGGGGGGACGAGACCCAGTACTTC CASSQPTRGDETQYF
- TRBJ1-2 - TRBV11-2 TGTGCCAGCAGCTTAACTGGTTCTAACTATGGCTACACCTTC CASSLTGSNYGYTF
- TRBJ1-4 - TRBV20-1 TGCAGTGCTTTGCCCGGGGCAACTAATGAAAAACTGTTTTTT CSALPGATNEKLFF
TRBD1 TRBJ1-1 few TRBV7-2 TGTGCCAGCAGCCCACAGGGGCGGACTGAAGCTTTCTTT CASSPQGRTEAFF
- TRBJ1-1 once TRBV5-4 TGTGCCAGCAGCTTTGACCCAGGGTTTCCCACCGAAGCTTTCTTT CASSFDPGFPTEAFF
- TRBJ2-7 - TRBV7-9 TGTGCCAGCAGCCTTTACTACGAGCAGTACTTC CASSLYYEQYF